This entry is about one T cell receptor (beta chain). Clones were sequenced by immunoSEQ multiplex PCR, and TCRdb holds only the in-frame ones, with some missing. The sample consists of 95,000 to 100,000 clones, 95% of them appearing once. The CDR3 spans 14 residues. Germline V gene sequence: CDR1 SGHDT, CDR2 YYEEEE. V was trimmed by 3 bases and J by 6 bases, leaving 15 bases between them. The sample is drawn from a study of technical replicates of blood from several donors. Source material: T cells isolated from PBMCs. The chain is built from TRBV5-6 and TRBJ1-2; perhaps TRBD1 as D (5 bases). The clonotype was recovered from a human donor in good health. The CDR3 bases are TGTGCCAGCAGCTGGAGGGGCCGGGGGAATGGCTACACCTTC. Protein: CASSWRGRGNGYTF.